Each of the 10 T cell receptor beta chains below was sequenced from the same sample in a study of blood T cell repertoires in COVID-19. Assay used: immunoSEQ multiplex PCR; TCRdb lists only in-frame clones, some missing. The sample lists about 47,000 clones, about four fifths occurring once. Source material: peripheral blood. All receptors come from a woman aged 60 to 75 with acute or convalescent COVID-19.

In its sample, this clone was seen once. The chain links TRBV5-1 to TRBJ1-2; 8 bases line up with TRBD1. CDR1 is SGHRS and CDR2 is YFSETQ in the germline V gene. The CDR3 runs to 14 residues. Losses at the gene ends were 4 bases for V and 6 bases for J; bases not matched to a gene: 8. CDR3 in amino acids: CASSQDRAAHGYTF. Written as DNA, the CDR3 is TGCGCCAGCAGCCAGGACAGGGCTGCTCATGGCTACACCTTC.

The rearrangement links TRBV6-4 to TRBJ2-7, with TRBD1 matching over 7 bases. Germline V lookup: CDR1 MRHNA, CDR2 SNTAGT. CDR3 length: 17 amino acids. V gave up 7 bases and J gave up 5 bases; unmatched junction bases: 20. The CDR3 sequence: CASTLDRFKKDPHEQYF. The CDR3 bases are TGTGCCAGCACCTTGGACAGGTTTAAGAAGGATCCCCACGAGCAGTACTTC.

This sequence joins TRBV25-1 and TRBJ1-2; D is ambiguous. CDR1 is MGHDK, CDR2 SYGVNS, per germline. The ends were cut back, 2 bases at V and 8 bases at J, with 15 bases in the middle. The CDR3 loop spans 14 amino acids. CDR3 in amino acids: CASSERESARGYTF. For the CDR3, the DNA is TGTGCCAGCAGTGAAAGGGAGTCCGCTCGGGGCTACACCTTC.

The chain combines TRBV6-1 with TRBJ2-7; weak D call: TRBD2 (6 bases). The germline V and J ends were trimmed by 3 bases and 3 bases, with 9 bases remaining between them. This CDR3 comprises 13 residues. Germline V CDR1 and CDR2: MNHNS, SASEGT. CDR3 amino acids: CASSEVGGYEQYF. DNA of the CDR3: TGTGCCAGCAGTGAGGTGGGGGGCTACGAGCAGTACTTC.

V gene TRBV19 combines with J gene TRBJ1-1; D call uncertain. V lost 3 bases and J lost 3, with 14 bases in between. The CDR3 has 15 amino acids. Germline loops: CDR1 LNHDA, CDR2 SQIVND (reference sequence). The CDR3 coding sequence is TGTGCCAGTAGTATTGACACCACCCAGCACACTGAAGCTTTCTTT. This translates into CASSIDTTQHTEAFF.

CDR3 in DNA: TGTGCCAGCAGCTTGGGAGGTTTTCCCGGGGCCAACGTCCTGACTTTC. Translating gives CASSLGGFPGANVLTF. This rearrangement joins TRBV5-6 to TRBJ2-6, with no clear D. This CDR3 is built from 16 residues. Germline loops: CDR1 SGHDT, CDR2 YYEEEE. V shed 0 bases and J shed 4 bases, with 11 bases lying between them.

This chain joins TRBV19 and TRBJ1-2, with D possibly being TRBD1 (5 bases). Per the germline V gene, CDR1 is LNHDA and CDR2 is SQIVND (reference sequence). This CDR3 has 12 residues. The ends were cut back, 5 bases at V and 7 bases at J, with 11 bases in the middle. Written as DNA, the CDR3 is TGTGCCAGTAGTCTGCAGGGTGGTGGCTACACCTTC. This translates into CASSLQGGGYTF.

The genes are TRBV2 and TRBJ1-2; the match to TRBD1 covers 7 bases. This CDR3 has 14 residues. After removal of 6 bases from V and 3 bases from J, the junction contained 7 bases not matched to a gene. CDR1 and CDR2 (germline): SNHLY, FYNNEI. The CDR3 loop reads CASRPTGQHYGYTF. The CDR3 nucleotides read TGTGCCAGCAGACCGACGGGACAGCACTATGGCTACACCTTC.

The chain has TRBV7-6 and TRBJ2-3, with 13 positions matching TRBD2. Germline CDR1 and CDR2: SGHVS and FNYEAQ. The CDR3 contains 15 residues. Losses at the gene ends were 4 bases for V and 4 bases for J; bases not matched to a gene: 2. The CDR3 bases are TGTGCCAGCAGCTCACTAGCGGGGGGGCCAGATACGCAGTATTTT. Protein: CASSSLAGGPDTQYF.

The chain links TRBV30 to TRBJ1-5; 8 bases map to TRBD1. CDR3 size: 15 residues. Per the germline V gene, CDR1 is GTSNPN and CDR2 is SVGIG (reference sequence). V lost 2 bases to trimming and J lost 4 bases; unmatched junction nucleotides: 7. For the CDR3, the DNA is TGTGCCTGGAGTATCGGACAGGGTTGGAATCAGCCCCAGCATTTT. Its protein product is CAWSIGQGWNQPQHF.